The T cell receptor (beta chain) described here comes from a study of T cell responses to AZD1222 COVID-19 vaccine. Study results and limitations: The reported proportion of spike-specific TCRs targeting unmutated variant regions was nearly half.

Sequencing used immunoSEQ multiplex PCR; TCRdb keeps in-frame clones, though not all of them. In the table there are 85,000 or so clones, 90% to 95% of which are singletons. Timing groups of about 4 and about 12 weeks for second doses were pooled. The CDR3 sequence is 15 residues long. CDR1 is MNHEY and CDR2 is SVGAGI in the germline V gene. The trim removed 1 base at V and 1 base at J, leaving 3 bases unmatched. This clone was counted once. The antigen is unknown. The V and J genes are TRBV6-5 and TRBJ1-2, with 7 nucleotides matching TRBD1. This clonotype was obtained from an adult who received the AZD1222 COVID-19 vaccine. The sample was peripheral blood, taken 28 days after the second AZD1222 dose. The DNA for the CDR3 is TGTGCCAGCAGTTACTTCCAGGGGGTTAACTATGGCTACACCTTC. The encoded protein is CASSYFQGVNYGYTF.